This TCR beta chain comes out of a study of T cell repertoires in cytomegalovirus infection. Study as a whole: Matching HLA type and CMV infection were both indicated by public TCR beta signatures.

TCRdb reprocessed the reads with MiXCR, giving one entry per CDR3 protein. The sample has roughly 730,000 distinct CDR3 sequences, approximately 33% seen once. The CDR3 runs 15 residues. V was cut by 6 bases and J by 4 bases, with 21 bases left in between. CDR1 DFQATT and CDR2 SNEGSKA come from the germline V gene (reference sequence). This clonotype was detected once. Its specificity is not known. Findings of the study overall: CMV-specific HLA-C-restricted TCR beta clonotypes dominated the ex vivo response. Cumulative frequency (of public TCR beta family members) identified carriers of CMV plus the relevant HLA.

The starting material was cultured PBMCs, obtained from culture after CMV antigen stimulation. This chain connects TRBV20-1 to TRBJ2-5; D is tentatively TRBD1 or TRBD2 (6 bases each). The sequence was obtained from a human donor in good health (CMV status not recorded). Some clones in this sample may be carry-over from other donors' samples. CDR3 sequence reads: CSAARDPGGGETQYF. CDR3 DNA: TGCAGTGCCGCCAGGGACCCCGGGGGCGGAGAGACCCAGTACTTC.